This TCR beta chain emerged from a study of response to subunit inactivated influenza vaccine. Study results and caveats: Authors suggested that a seasonal influenza vaccination recruits few new T cells each time.

TCRdb processed the RT-PCR reads anew with MiXCR; each CDR3 protein has one entry. Among 650,000 or so distinct CDR3 sequences, about 14% were seen once, and the ten largest hold around 7.6%. Germline CDR1 reads MNHEY; CDR2 reads SMNVEV (reference sequence). CDR3 length equals 15 residues. V dropped 8 bases and J dropped 0 bases, with 13 bases sitting between them. This clonotype has more than one count but fewer than ten. Its antigen remains unidentified. The chain carries TRBV27 and TRBJ1-4, with unresolved D. This sequence originates from a man aged 50-59 years who received an inactivated influenza vaccine. The sequenced sample was PBMCs from blood, obtained roughly 15 days before vaccination. In DNA form, the CDR3 reads TGTGCCAGCGGGAGGAAGGCAGCAACTAATGAAAAACTGTTTTTT. Translated, it gives CASGRKAATNEKLFF.